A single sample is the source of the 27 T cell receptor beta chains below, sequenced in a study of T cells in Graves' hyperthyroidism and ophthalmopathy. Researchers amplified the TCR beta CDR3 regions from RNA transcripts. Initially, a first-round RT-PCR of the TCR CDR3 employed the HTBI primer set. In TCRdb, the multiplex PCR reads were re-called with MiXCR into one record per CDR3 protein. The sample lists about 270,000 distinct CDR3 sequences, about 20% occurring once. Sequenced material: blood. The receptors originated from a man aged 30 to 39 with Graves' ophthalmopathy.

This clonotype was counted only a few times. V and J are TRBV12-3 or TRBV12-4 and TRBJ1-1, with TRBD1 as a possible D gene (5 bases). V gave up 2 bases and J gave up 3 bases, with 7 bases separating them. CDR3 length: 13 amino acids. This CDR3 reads CASSLPRDTEAFF. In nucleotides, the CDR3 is TGTGCCAGCAGTTTACCCAGGGACACTGAAGCTTTCTTT.

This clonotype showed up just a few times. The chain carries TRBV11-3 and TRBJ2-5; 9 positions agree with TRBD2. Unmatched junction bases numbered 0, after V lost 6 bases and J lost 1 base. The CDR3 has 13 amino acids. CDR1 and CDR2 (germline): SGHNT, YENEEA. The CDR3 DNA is TGTGCCAGCAGTAGCGGGAGCCAAGAGACCCAGTACTTC. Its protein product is CASSSGSQETQYF.

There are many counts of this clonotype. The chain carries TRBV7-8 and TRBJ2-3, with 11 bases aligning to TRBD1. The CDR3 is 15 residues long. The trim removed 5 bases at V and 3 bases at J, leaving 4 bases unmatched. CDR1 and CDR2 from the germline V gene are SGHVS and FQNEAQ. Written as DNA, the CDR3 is TGTGCCAGCAGCCGGACAGGGGGCCGGACAGATACGCAGTATTTT. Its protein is CASSRTGGRTDTQYF.

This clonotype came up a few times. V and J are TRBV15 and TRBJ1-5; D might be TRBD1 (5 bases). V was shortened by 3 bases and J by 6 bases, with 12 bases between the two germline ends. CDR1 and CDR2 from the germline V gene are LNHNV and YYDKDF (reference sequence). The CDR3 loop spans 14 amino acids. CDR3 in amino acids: CATSRERGGQPQHF. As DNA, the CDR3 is TGTGCCACCAGCAGGGAACGGGGGGGTCAGCCCCAGCATTTT. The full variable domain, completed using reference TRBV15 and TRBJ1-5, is DAMVIQNPRYQVTQFGKPVTLSCSQTLNHNVMYWYQQKSSQAPKLLFHYYDKDFNNEADTPDNFQSRRPNTSFCFLDIRSPGLGDTAMYLCATSRERGGQPQHFGDGTRLSIL.

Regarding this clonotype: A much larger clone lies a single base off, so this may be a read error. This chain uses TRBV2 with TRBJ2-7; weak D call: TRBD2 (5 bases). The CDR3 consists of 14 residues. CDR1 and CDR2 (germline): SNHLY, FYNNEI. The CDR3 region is CASSEAGIAYEQCF. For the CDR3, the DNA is TGTGCCAGCAGTGAGGCCGGGATCGCCTACGAGCAGTGCTTC.

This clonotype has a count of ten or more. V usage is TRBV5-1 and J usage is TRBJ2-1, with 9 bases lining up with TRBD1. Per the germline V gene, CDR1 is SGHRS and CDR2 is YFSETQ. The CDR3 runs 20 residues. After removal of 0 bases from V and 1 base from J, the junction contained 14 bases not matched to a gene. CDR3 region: CASSLGQGTGRVGSYNEQFF. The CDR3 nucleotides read TGCGCCAGCAGCTTGGGGCAAGGGACAGGGAGGGTGGGGTCCTACAATGAGCAGTTCTTC.

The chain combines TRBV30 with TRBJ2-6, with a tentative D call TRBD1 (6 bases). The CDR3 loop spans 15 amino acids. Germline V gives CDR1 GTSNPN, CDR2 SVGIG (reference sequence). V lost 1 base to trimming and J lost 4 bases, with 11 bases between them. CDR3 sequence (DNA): TGTGCCTGGAGTGCCGGCAGGGGAGGGGCCAACGTCCTGACTTTC. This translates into CAWSAGRGGANVLTF.

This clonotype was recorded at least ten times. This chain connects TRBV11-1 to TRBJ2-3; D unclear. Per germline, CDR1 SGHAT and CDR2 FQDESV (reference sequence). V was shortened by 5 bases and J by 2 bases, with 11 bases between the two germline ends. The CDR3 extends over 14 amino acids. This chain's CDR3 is CASSPRHPTDTQYF. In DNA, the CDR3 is TGTGCCAGCAGCCCCCGGCACCCCACAGATACGCAGTATTTT.

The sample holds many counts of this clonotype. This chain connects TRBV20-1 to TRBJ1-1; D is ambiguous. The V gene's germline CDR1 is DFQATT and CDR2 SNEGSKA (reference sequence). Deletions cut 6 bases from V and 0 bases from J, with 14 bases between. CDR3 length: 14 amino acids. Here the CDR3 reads CSAPYESMNTEAFF. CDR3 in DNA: TGCAGTGCCCCTTATGAGTCTATGAACACTGAAGCTTTCTTT.

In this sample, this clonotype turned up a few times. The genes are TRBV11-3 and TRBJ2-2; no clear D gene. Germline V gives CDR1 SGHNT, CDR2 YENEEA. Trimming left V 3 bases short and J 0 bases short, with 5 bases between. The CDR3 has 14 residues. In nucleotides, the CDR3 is TGTGCCAGCAGCTTCTTGACGAACACCGGGGAGCTGTTTTTT. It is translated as CASSFLTNTGELFF. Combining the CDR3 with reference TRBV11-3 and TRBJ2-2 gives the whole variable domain EAGVVQSPRYKIIEKKQPVAFWCNPISGHNTLYWYLQNLGQGPELLIRYENEEAVDDSQLPKDRFSAERLKGVDSTLKIQPAELGDSAVYLCASSFLTNTGELFFGEGSRLTVL.

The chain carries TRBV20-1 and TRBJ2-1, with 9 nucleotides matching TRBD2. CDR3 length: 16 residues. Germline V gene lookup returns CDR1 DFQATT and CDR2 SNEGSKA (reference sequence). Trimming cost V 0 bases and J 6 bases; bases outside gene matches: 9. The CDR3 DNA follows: TGCAGTGCTAGAGATGGCTCTGGGACTAGCTTCAATGAGCAGTTCTTC. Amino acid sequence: CSARDGSGTSFNEQFF.

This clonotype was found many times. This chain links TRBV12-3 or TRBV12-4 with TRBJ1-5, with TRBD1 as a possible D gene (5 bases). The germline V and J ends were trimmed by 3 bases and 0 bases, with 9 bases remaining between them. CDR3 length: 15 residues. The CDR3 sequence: CASSLWDYSNQPQHF. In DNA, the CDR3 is TGTGCCAGCAGTTTGTGGGACTATAGCAATCAGCCCCAGCATTTT.

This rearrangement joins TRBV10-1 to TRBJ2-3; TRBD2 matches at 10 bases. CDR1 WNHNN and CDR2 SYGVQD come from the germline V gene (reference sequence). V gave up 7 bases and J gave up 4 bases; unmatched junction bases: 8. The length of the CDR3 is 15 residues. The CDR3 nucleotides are TGCGCCAGCAACGCAGCGGGAGGGAGCTCAGATACGCAGTATTTT. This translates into CASNAAGGSSDTQYF.

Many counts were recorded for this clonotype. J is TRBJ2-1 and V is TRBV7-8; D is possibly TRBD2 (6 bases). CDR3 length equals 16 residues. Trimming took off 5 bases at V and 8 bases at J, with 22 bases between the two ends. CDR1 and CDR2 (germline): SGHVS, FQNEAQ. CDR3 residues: CASSPSRESFFDEQFF. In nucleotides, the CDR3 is TGTGCCAGCAGCCCTTCACGGGAGTCTTTCTTCGATGAGCAGTTCTTC.

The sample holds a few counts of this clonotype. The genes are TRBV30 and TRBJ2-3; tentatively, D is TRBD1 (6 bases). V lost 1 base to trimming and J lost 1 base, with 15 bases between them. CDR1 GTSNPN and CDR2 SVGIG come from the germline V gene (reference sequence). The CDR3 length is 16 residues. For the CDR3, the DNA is TGTGCCTGGAGTGCGCAGCACTCAGGGGGCACAGATACGCAGTATTTT. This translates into CAWSAQHSGGTDTQYF.

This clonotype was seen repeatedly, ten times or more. CDR3 DNA: TGTGCCAGCAGGGACCGTCAGGGGATCTACGAGCAGTACTTC. Its translation is CASRDRQGIYEQYF. The chain employs TRBV2 and TRBJ2-7; maybe TRBD1 (6 bases). The CDR3 sequence is 14 residues long. Germline CDR1 is SNHLY and CDR2 is FYNNEI. V was shortened by 6 bases and J by 3 bases, with 15 bases between the two germline ends.

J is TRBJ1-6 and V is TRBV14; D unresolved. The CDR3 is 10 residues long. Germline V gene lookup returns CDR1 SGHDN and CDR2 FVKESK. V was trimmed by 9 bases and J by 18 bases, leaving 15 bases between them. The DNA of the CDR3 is TGTGCCAGACCCGGGAATTCACCCCACTTT. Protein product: CARPGNSPHF.

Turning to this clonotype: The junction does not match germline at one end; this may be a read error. The CDR3 DNA follows: TGTGCCTGCAGTTCTATGGCGACCCTCAATTCACCCCTCCACTTT. Its protein is CACSSMATLNSPLHF. The chain uses TRBV27 and TRBJ1-6; D not certain. Germline values: CDR1 MNHEY, CDR2 SMNVEV (reference sequence). The CDR3 sequence is 15 residues long.

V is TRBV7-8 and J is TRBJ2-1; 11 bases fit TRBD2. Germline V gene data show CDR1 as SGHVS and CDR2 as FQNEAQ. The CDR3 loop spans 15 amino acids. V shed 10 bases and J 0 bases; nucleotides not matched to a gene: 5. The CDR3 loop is CATYTSGSSYNEQFF. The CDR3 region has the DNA TGTGCCACCTATACTAGCGGGAGCTCCTACAATGAGCAGTTCTTC.

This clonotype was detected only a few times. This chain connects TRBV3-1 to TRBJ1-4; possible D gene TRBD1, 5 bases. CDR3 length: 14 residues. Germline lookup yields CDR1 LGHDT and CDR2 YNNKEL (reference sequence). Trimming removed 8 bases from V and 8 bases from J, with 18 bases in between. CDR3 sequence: CASRNSDSKEKLFF. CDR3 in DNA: TGTGCCAGCCGTAACTCAGACAGCAAAGAAAAACTGTTTTTT.

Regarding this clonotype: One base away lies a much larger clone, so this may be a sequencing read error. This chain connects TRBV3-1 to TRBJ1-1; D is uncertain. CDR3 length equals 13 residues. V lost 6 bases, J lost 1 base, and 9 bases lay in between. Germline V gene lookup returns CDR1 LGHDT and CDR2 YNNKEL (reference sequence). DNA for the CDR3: TGTGCCAGCAGTAACCCGGGGAACACTGAAGCTTTCTTT. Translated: CASSNPGNTEAFF.

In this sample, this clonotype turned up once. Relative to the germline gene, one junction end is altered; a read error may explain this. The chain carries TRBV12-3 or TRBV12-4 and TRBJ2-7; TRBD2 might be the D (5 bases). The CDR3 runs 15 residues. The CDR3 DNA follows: TGTGCCAGCAGTATAGCTAGCAGGACCAGCTACGAGCAGTACTTC. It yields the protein CASSIASRTSYEQYF.

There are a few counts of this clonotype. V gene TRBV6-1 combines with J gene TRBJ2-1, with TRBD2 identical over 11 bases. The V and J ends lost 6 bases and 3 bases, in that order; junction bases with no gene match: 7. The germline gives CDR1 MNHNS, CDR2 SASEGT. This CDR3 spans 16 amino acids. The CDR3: CASRPVAGGNYNEQFF. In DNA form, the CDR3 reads TGTGCCAGCAGGCCCGTAGCGGGAGGGAACTACAATGAGCAGTTCTTC.

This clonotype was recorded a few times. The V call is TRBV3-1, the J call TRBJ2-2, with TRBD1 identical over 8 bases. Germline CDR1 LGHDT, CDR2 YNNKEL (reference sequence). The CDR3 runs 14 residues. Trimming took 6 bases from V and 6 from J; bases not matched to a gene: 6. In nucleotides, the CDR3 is TGTGCCAGCAGATCGACAGGGGAGGCCGGGGAGCTGTTTTTT. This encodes CASRSTGEAGELFF.

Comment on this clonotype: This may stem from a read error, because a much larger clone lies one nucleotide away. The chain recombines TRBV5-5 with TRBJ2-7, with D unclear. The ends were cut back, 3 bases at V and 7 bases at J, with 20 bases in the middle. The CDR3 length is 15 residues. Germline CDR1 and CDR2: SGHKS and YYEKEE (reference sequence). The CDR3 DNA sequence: TGTGCCAGCAGCTCGCCCGGGTCCGGCGGTGGGGAGCAGTACTTC. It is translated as CASSSPGSGGGEQYF.

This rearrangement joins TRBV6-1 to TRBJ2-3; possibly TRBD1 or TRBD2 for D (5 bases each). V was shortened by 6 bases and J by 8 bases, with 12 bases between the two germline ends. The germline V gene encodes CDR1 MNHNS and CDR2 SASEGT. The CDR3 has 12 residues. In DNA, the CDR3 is TGTGCCAGCAGAACGCCGAGGGGTACGCAGTATTTT. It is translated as CASRTPRGTQYF.

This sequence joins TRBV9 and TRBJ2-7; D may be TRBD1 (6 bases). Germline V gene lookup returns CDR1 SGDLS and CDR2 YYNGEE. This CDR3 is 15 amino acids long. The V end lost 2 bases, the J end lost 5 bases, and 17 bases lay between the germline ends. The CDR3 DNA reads TGTGCCAGCAGCGTGGACAGTGATGAGACTGACGAGCAGTACTTC. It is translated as CASSVDSDETDEQYF.